This TCR beta chain is from a study of shared clonotypes between healthy human individuals. The germline CDR1 and CDR2 sequences are MNHEY and SVGAGI. This CDR3 spans 15 amino acids. V lost 6 bases, J lost 5 bases, and 18 bases lay in between. Method: immunoSEQ multiplex PCR; TCRdb's copy keeps in-frame clones and lacks some. Of approximately 2,000,000 clones in the sample, 93% are singletons; the top ten hold approximately 1.6%. Terminally differentiated effector memory CD45RA+ cells were excluded by CCR7 positive selection of CD45RO-negative cells. The rearrangement joins TRBV6-5 to TRBJ2-3; weak D call: TRBD2 (6 bases). The TCR sequence derives from a man aged 18 to 30 in good health. Some clones in this sample may be carry-over from other donors' samples. Sequences were obtained from naive CD8+ T cells from PBMCs. CDR3 coding DNA: TGTGCCAGCAGCCCTGTAGCGAGAGCGGGAGATACGCAGTATTTT. Translated: CASSPVARAGDTQYF.